Following are 16 T cell receptor beta chains from one sample sequenced in a study of shared clonotypes between healthy human individuals. Method: immunoSEQ multiplex PCR; TCRdb's copy keeps in-frame clones and lacks some. This table holds about 820,000 clones, more than 85% found once. Positive CCR7 selection of CD45RO-negative cells yielded the naive CD8 cells, and terminally differentiated effector memory CD45RA+ cells were excluded. Sequencing was done on a sample of naive CD8+ T cells sorted from blood. Source of these receptors: a young man in good health.

The chain carries TRBV6-6 and TRBJ2-1; TRBD2 matches at 8 bases. V shed 0 bases, J shed 5 bases, and the junction held 6 bases outside the gene matches. The CDR3 covers 16 residues. Germline V gene lookup returns CDR1 MNHNY and CDR2 SVGAGI (reference sequence). This CDR3 reads CASSYSREEQNNEQFF. The CDR3 nucleotides are TGTGCCAGCAGTTACTCGCGGGAGGAACAAAACAATGAGCAGTTCTTC.

The chain employs TRBV27 and TRBJ1-2, with D perhaps matching TRBD1 (5 bases). The V end lost 3 bases, the J end lost 5 bases, and 19 bases lay between the germline ends. CDR1 is MNHEY and CDR2 is SMNVEV in the germline V gene (reference sequence). The CDR3 spans 16 residues. The chain's CDR3 is CASSFIRAGGTYGYTF. The CDR3 nucleotides read TGTGCCAGCAGTTTCATCAGGGCCGGAGGGACGTATGGCTACACCTTC.

The chain uses TRBV28 and TRBJ2-7; 11 nucleotides align to TRBD1. Germline CDR1 reads MDHEN; CDR2 reads SYDVKM. Trimming took 5 bases from V and 2 from J; bases not matched to a gene: 8. The CDR3 covers 16 residues. This CDR3 reads CASSPSGTGGTYEQYF. CDR3 DNA: TGTGCCAGCAGTCCCTCGGGGACAGGGGGTACCTACGAGCAGTACTTC.

The V call is TRBV5-5, the J call TRBJ1-5; D is possibly TRBD1 (6 bases). V lost 4 bases to trimming and J lost 0 bases, with 11 bases between them. The CDR3 has 15 residues. Germline V gene data show CDR1 as SGHKS and CDR2 as YYEKEE (reference sequence). DNA for the CDR3: TGTGCCAGCAGCGCGACAGGTAATAGCAATCAGCCCCAGCATTTT. Amino acids: CASSATGNSNQPQHF. The full variable domain, rest sourced from reference TRBV5-5 and TRBJ1-5, is DAGVTQSPTHLIKTRGQQVTLRCSPISGHKSVSWYQQVLGQGPQFIFQYYEKEERGRGNFPDRFSARQFPNYSSELNVNALLLGDSALYLCASSATGNSNQPQHFGDGTRLSIL.

This sequence joins TRBV28 and TRBJ2-7; maybe TRBD2 (6 bases). Germline values: CDR1 MDHEN, CDR2 SYDVKM. The V gene lost 3 bases and the J gene lost 5 bases, with 29 bases spanning the gap. The CDR3 consists of 19 residues. CDR3 nucleotides: TGTGCCAGCAGTTTGGTCGTCGGCGGGATAATATCTCTGGTCGACGAGCAGTACTTC. Encoded protein: CASSLVVGGIISLVDEQYF.

V is TRBV7-6 and J is TRBJ2-1; weak D call: TRBD2 (5 bases). This CDR3 has 15 residues. Trimming removed 2 bases at V and 2 bases at J, with 10 bases between. Germline CDR1 and CDR2: SGHVS and FNYEAQ. CDR3 protein: CASSLTDGAYNEQFF. The DNA of the CDR3 is TGTGCCAGCAGCTTAACGGACGGGGCCTACAATGAGCAGTTCTTC. The whole variable domain, remainder taken from reference TRBV7-6 and TRBJ2-1, is GAGVSQSPRYKVTKRGQDVALRCDPISGHVSLYWYRQALGQGPEFLTYFNYEAQQDKSGLPNDRFSAERPEGSISTLTIQRTEQRDSAMYRCASSLTDGAYNEQFFGPGTRLTVL.

This clone was picked up a small number of times. The V gene is TRBV6-1, the J gene TRBJ1-4; unclear D gene. V was shortened by 3 bases and J by 4 bases, with 6 bases between the two germline ends. This CDR3 is built from 13 residues. Per the germline V gene, CDR1 is MNHNS and CDR2 is SASEGT. The CDR3 reads CASSDQSNEKLFF. CDR3 sequence (DNA): TGTGCCAGCAGTGATCAAAGTAATGAAAAACTGTTTTTT.

The rearrangement uses TRBV7-9 and TRBJ2-1, with D perhaps TRBD1 (5 bases). Germline V gene data show CDR1 as SEHNR and CDR2 as FQNEAQ (reference sequence). V shed 5 bases and J shed 7 bases, with 21 bases lying between them. The CDR3 is 16 residues long. The chain's CDR3 is CASSNRPLGPVNEQFF. Written as DNA, the CDR3 is TGTGCCAGCAGCAACAGACCCCTGGGGCCGGTGAATGAGCAGTTCTTC. Using reference TRBV7-9 and TRBJ2-1 for the parts outside the CDR3, the full variable domain is DTGVSQNPRHKITKRGQNVTFRCDPISEHNRLYWYRQTLGQGPEFLTYFQNEAQLEKSRLLSDRFSAERPKGSFSTLEIQRTEQGDSAMYLCASSNRPLGPVNEQFFGPGTRLTVL.

For this clone: The same CDR3 arises from other DNA sequences in this sample as well. This sequence joins TRBV6-1 and TRBJ2-7; 10 bases align to TRBD2. The CDR3 consists of 15 residues. The V gene's germline CDR1 is MNHNS and CDR2 SASEGT. Unmatched junction bases numbered 3, after V lost 1 base and J lost 3 bases. The CDR3 loop is CASSEGLAGGYEQYF. CDR3 nucleotides: TGTGCCAGCAGTGAAGGACTAGCGGGCGGCTACGAGCAGTACTTC.

This clone was counted once. The J gene is TRBJ2-1, the V gene TRBV5-4; 10 bases fit TRBD2. Germline V gives CDR1 SGHNT, CDR2 YYREEE (reference sequence). J was trimmed by 9 bases and V by 1 base; bases with no gene match: 7. The CDR3 spans 15 residues. DNA of the CDR3: TGTGCCAGCAGCTTGTTAGCGGGAGGTATGGGTGAGCAGTTCTTC. It encodes CASSLLAGGMGEQFF.

The rearrangement uses TRBV29-1 and TRBJ2-7; a weak D match, TRBD2 (6 bases). V lost 3 bases to trimming and J lost 2 bases, with 14 bases between them. Germline CDR1 and CDR2: SQVTM and ANQGSEA. This CDR3 is built from 14 residues. This chain's CDR3 is CSVDAGFDTYEQYF. The DNA of the CDR3 is TGCAGCGTTGATGCGGGGTTCGACACCTACGAGCAGTACTTC.

This clone is a singleton in its sample. This chain connects TRBV28 to TRBJ2-5; D perhaps matches TRBD1 (5 bases). The germline CDR1 and CDR2 sequences are MDHEN and SYDVKM. The CDR3 covers 13 residues. The germline V and J ends were trimmed by 2 bases and 9 bases, with 13 bases remaining between them. CDR3 protein: CASSLGATMAQYF. The CDR3, as DNA: TGTGCCAGCAGTTTAGGGGCCACGATGGCCCAGTACTTC.

V usage is TRBV5-4 and J usage is TRBJ2-3; tentative D call: TRBD2 (6 bases). Germline V gives CDR1 SGHNT, CDR2 YYREEE (reference sequence). The CDR3 totals 14 residues. V lost 0 bases and J lost 5, with 10 bases in between. CDR3 protein: CASSLAYGGDTQYF. The DNA for the CDR3 is TGTGCCAGCAGCTTGGCCTACGGGGGAGATACGCAGTATTTT.

V gene TRBV19 combines with J gene TRBJ1-1; D ambiguous. Trimming left V 3 bases short and J 1 base short, with 9 bases between. This CDR3 region has 14 residues. Germline V gives CDR1 LNHDA, CDR2 SQIVND (reference sequence). CDR3 DNA sequence: TGTGCCAGTAGTATCGTCCCCTCGAACACTGAAGCTTTCTTT. It specifies CASSIVPSNTEAFF. Complete variable domain (other parts from reference TRBV19 and TRBJ1-1): DGGITQSPKYLFRKEGQNVTLSCEQNLNHDAMYWYRQDPGQGLRLIYYSQIVNDFQKGDIAEGYSVSREKKESFPLTVTSAQKNPTAFYLCASSIVPSNTEAFFGQGTRLTVV.

This rearrangement joins TRBV4-1 to TRBJ2-2, with D possibly being TRBD2 (6 bases). V dropped 2 bases and J dropped 5 bases, with 18 bases sitting between them. The CDR3 runs to 17 residues. CDR1 is MGHRA and CDR2 is YSYEKL in the germline V gene. The CDR3 sequence is CASSQPGLNLRTGELFF. The CDR3 bases are TGCGCCAGCAGCCAACCGGGACTGAACTTAAGGACCGGGGAGCTGTTTTTT.

This chain joins TRBV27 and TRBJ2-1, with TRBD2 matching over 13 bases. The V segment lost 1 base and the J segment 7 bases; nucleotides outside the gene matches: 13. Germline CDR1 reads MNHEY; CDR2 reads SMNVEV (reference sequence). CDR3 length: 19 residues. CDR3 sequence (DNA): TGTGCCAGCAGTTTATATTTCCGGACTAGCGGGAGTATTAAGAATGAGCAGTTCTTC. Translating gives CASSLYFRTSGSIKNEQFF.